This T cell receptor (beta chain) was sequenced in a study of cytomegalovirus exposure and HLA in healthy donors. Overall study findings and caveats: In vitro data verified a few CMV-associated chains as specific for CMV antigens. Some TCR beta chains (164 of them) were listed as cytomegalovirus-associated. For cytomegalovirus status, the classifier reportedly gave diagnoses with high specificity and sensitivity.

Trimming took off 7 bases at V and 5 bases at J, with 8 bases between the two ends. CDR1 and CDR2 (germline): SQVTM, ANQGSEA. CDR3 length equals 10 residues. Clones were read by immunoSEQ multiplex PCR, and TCRdb kept only the in-frame ones, dropping some. Here the sample spans around 170,000 clones, roughly 91% being singletons. Note on this clone: Antigen specificity is unknown.

The donors were in the approximately 130-subject validation cohort; that cohort was separate from the roughly 700-subject first cohort. The sequence was collected from a man between 18 and 35 years old in good health and CMV-seronegative. The sample consisted of PBMCs. The V call is TRBV29-1, the J call TRBJ1-2; D call uncertain. This chain's CDR3 is CSARVYGYTF. The DNA of the CDR3 is TGCAGCGCTCGAGTTTATGGCTACACCTTC.